The clone carrying this TCR beta chain was counted between two and nine times. Profiling relied on immunoSEQ multiplex PCR, and the TCRdb table lists in-frame clones only, not all of them. This table has about 730,000 clones, around 70% appearing once. The data belong to a study of shared clonotypes between healthy human individuals. Germline CDR1 reads KGHSH; CDR2 reads LQKENI. This CDR3 has 14 amino acids. V lost 1 base and J lost 6, with 13 bases in between. The sample was memory CD4+ T cells sorted from blood. The subset: CD45RA-negative fraction. This clonotype was sampled from a woman younger than 45 in good health. V gene TRBV18 combines with J gene TRBJ2-7; D is tentatively TRBD1 or TRBD2 (5 bases each). CDR3 DNA sequence: TGTGCCAGCTCACCACAGGGACCCGAGGGCGAGCAGTACTTC. It encodes CASSPQGPEGEQYF.